This TCR beta chain originates from a study (dated by TCRdb to 2016 to 2017). In the study overall: The study investigated the origins of HIV persistence in individuals who naturally controlled HIV infection.

The CDR3 numbers 14 residues from cysteine through phenylalanine. Of all the DNA, just the CDR3 is kept, 42 bases in frame from base 1. The germline V gene supplies CDR1 SGHRS and CDR2 YFSETQ. The junction shows trimming of 0 bases on V and 0 bases on J, plus 7 bases between the germline ends. The table lists this clonotype with a few counts. This clone's antigen is unknown. No quality values exist for individual bases; no much larger clone is one base distant. Receptors were amplified or captured by 5' RACE. The sequencer listed for this sample is Illumina HiSeq 2000. TCRdb reprocessed the public reads (quality trimming at Q25 with fastp, clone calling with MiXCR) and kept in-frame beta chains. Each CDR3 protein appears once, grouped with its most common genes and DNA. In this sample the table shows approximately 570 distinct CDR3 sequences, just under 9.5% of which occur a single time. The ten largest account for about 20% of the sample.

The V and J segments used are TRBV5-1 and TRBJ2-7; no D gene is confidently identified. The TCR comes from a male donor with HIV. Sequenced: central memory T cells from blood PBMCs. Sample cell subset or site, as interpreted from the label and publication: central memory CD4+ T cells. The sequenced DNA: TGCGCCAGCAGCTTGGACAGTGACTCCTACGAGCAGTACTTC. This gives the protein CASSLDSDSYEQYF.